This paragraph covers one T cell receptor beta chain sequence. Its recognized antigen is unknown. Per-base qualities were not stored, and no clone one base away is much larger. The germline V gene specifies SGHRS as CDR1 and YFSETQ as CDR2. Trimming removed 0 bases from V and 1 base from J, leaving 11 bases between the germline ends. The CDR3, from cysteine to phenylalanine, totals 16 residues. The read is trimmed to its CDR3 DNA, 48 bases read in frame from base 1. The data are from a study of human T cells and chemical hapten exposure (dated by TCRdb to the early 2020s). Regarding the complete study: For sensitization, 2% DPC in acetone was applied to a roughly 2 cm by roughly 2 cm area of upper inner arm skin. Blood samples were taken from patients before sensitization (week 0) and then at 2, 6 and about 24 weeks after DPC sensitization. This study followed changes in the peripheral blood TCR repertoire in vivo during primary and secondary sensitization of alopecia patients to the hapten diphenylcyclopropenone (DPC). The patient cohort, mostly female, included alopecia areata with under or over 50% scalp involvement, alopecia totalis and alopecia universalis. Weekly therapeutic DPC doses were additionally applied to the scalp of patients throughout the approximately 23-week study period. Patch testing was done on the upper back using Finn chambers containing 0.01% DPC, and results were scored after 6 days according to International Contact Dermatitis Research Group standards. Libraries were combined into a pool for sequencing, and differences in TCR yield between samples came mainly from small differences in library volumes within the pool. Nearly 30 alopecia patients provided blood for TCR sequencing at one to four time points (pre-sensitization, 2, 6 and 24 weeks). Overall study outcomes, separate from this receptor: Compared with pre-sensitization or healthy control sets, expanded TCRs formed significantly more large CDR3 similarity clusters, which is consistent with antigen-driven responses. Patch test score correlated positively with the number of PT1 expanded TCRs, reaching significance at thresholds 8, 16 and 32 but not at 4. After repeated subsampling, changes were observed in the strength of the expansion versus patch-test correlation and in the threshold at which the correlation became significant. Because all patients had alopecia, a presumed autoimmune disease, the immune response of the patients might differ from that of healthy individuals. DPC sensitization did not change the number of TCRs with a frequency above 1 in 1000, and there was no evidence of changes in global repertoire structure.

Libraries were built with RACE. The data were produced on a NextSeq 500. During library preparation, unique molecular identifiers were attached to individual cDNA molecules so that TCRs could be counted quantitatively and reproducibly. From each blood RNA sample, both TCR alpha and TCR beta chains were sequenced. Per the authors' processing: Samples had a median of roughly 98,000 TCRs, with a range from about 23,224 to 750,000. V, J and CDR3 annotation of the TCR reads was performed with the Decombinator software suite. For PS versus PT1 abundance plots, all samples were subsampled to the same number of TCRs (28,000). Expanded TCRs were defined as absent before sensitization and observed at least eight times at the 2-week time point. Using fastp trimming at Q25 and MiXCR clonotype assembly, TCRdb reanalyzed the public sequencing data and kept in-frame beta chains. CDR3 protein sequences are deduplicated, and each keeps its most common genes and DNA. TCRdb, rather than the study authors, made the V and J calls. This sample gives some 89,000 distinct CDR3 sequences in total; around 25% of them show up just once. The ten largest account for 10% of the sample.

The time point tag for this specimen amounts to: patch test 3, about 24 weeks after DPC sensitization. The sample's treatment or condition label is to be understood as: therapeutic diphenylcyclopropenone sensitization with weekly scalp DPC. At each patch-test visit, blood was drawn before the patch test was applied. To be eligible, patients had to be aged 18 to 70, diagnosed with alopecia and judged suitable for DPC therapy, while pregnant patients were excluded. Total RNA was extracted from unfractionated whole blood that had been collected in Tempus Blood RNA tubes. Recombination joined TRBV5-1 with TRBJ1-3, with TRBD1 perhaps the D gene, on 5 matching bases. The input for sequencing was whole blood, taken in connection with sensitization to the hapten diphenylcyclopropenone (DPC). This clonotype originated in a middle-aged man with alopecia areata. Some clones in this sample may be carry-over from other donors' samples. The CDR3 region: CASSLAPTDSGNTIYF. The bases read TGCGCCAGCAGCTTGGCCCCGACAGATTCTGGAAACACCATATATTTT.